This TCR beta chain came from a study of shared clonotypes between healthy human individuals. Study in general: Aged 18 to 49, the donors were a couple of women and a few men. CD4 naive and CD4 memory each took three plates per donor, while CD8 naive took two and CD8 memory one.

Only Caucasian adults living in Nashville, Tennessee made up the donor group. Authors' data handling: Sequence data from immunoSEQ were junction-only and lacked quality scores; consequently, filtering differed. Sequenced by immunoSEQ multiplex PCR; TCRdb stores in-frame clones only, minus some. V, J and clone size are taken as reported in that table, and D and trimming were inferred from the DNA itself. The table includes under 650,000 clones, 90% to 96% detected once. Germline CDR1 is SGDLS and CDR2 is YYNGEE. V lost 0 bases, J lost 5 bases, and 6 bases stayed unmatched. This CDR3 is 16 amino acids long.

This TCR was recovered from a woman aged 30 to 39 in good health. Sample: naive CD4+ T cells sorted from blood. As to subset: CD45RA+ positively selected. The chain recombines TRBV9 with TRBJ2-7; 12 bases fit TRBD2. In DNA form, the CDR3 reads TGTGCCAGCAGCGTAGGACTAGCGGGAGAGGGGCACGAGCAGTACTTC. This sequence encodes CASSVGLAGEGHEQYF.